The sequence of this TCR beta chain was determined in a study of early T cells in non-severe SARS-CoV-2 infection. As for the study in general: Sequencing targeted bulk RNA from unsorted whole blood, leaving chains unpaired. The study's findings and limits: Anti-spike CD8 responses were favored by VDJdb matching, which missed private and CD4 specificities.

Unique molecular identifier tags were affixed to discrete cDNA molecules. MiXCR, applied by TCRdb to the 5' RACE reads, yields one record per CDR3 protein. Of roughly 33,000 distinct CDR3 sequences in the sample, under 6% were seen once. The V gene lost 0 bases and the J gene lost 10 bases, with 21 bases spanning the gap. From germline, CDR1 is SQVTM and CDR2 ANQGSEA. There are 15 residues in the CDR3. This clonotype was picked up many times. Its antigen remains unknown. This TCR was recovered from an adult who was a healthcare worker with PCR-confirmed SARS-CoV-2 infection or an uninfected control (not recorded which). Sequenced sample: whole blood. This rearrangement joins TRBV29-1 to TRBJ1-1, with D unclear. CDR3 sequence reads: CSVEDQPPWMRTAFF. DNA of the CDR3: TGCAGCGTTGAAGATCAACCCCCGTGGATGCGCACAGCTTTCTTT.